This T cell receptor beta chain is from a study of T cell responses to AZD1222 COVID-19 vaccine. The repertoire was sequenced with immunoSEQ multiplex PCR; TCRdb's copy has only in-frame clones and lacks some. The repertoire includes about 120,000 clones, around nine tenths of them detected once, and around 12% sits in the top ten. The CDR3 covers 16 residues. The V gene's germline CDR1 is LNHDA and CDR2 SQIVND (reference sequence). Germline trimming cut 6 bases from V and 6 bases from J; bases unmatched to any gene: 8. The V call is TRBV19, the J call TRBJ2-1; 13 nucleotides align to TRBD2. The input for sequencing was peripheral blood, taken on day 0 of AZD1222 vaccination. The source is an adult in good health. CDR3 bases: TGTGCCAGTAGCGGACTAGCGGGAGCGTGGAGCAATGAGCAGTTCTTC. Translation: CASSGLAGAWSNEQFF.